The clone carrying this T cell receptor beta chain was picked up a small number of times. This entry is derived from a study of blood T cell repertoires in COVID-19. On the study more broadly: Collection of acute and convalescent COVID-19 samples took place in the United States, Italy and Spain. Nucleic acid was either cDNA or gDNA, and it came from T cells, B-cell-depleted T cells, or PBMCs.

Methods used by the authors: The authors estimated nucleated cell counts from reference gene primer amplification. Only in-frame clones appear in the TCRdb table, and some are missing; sequencing was by immunoSEQ multiplex PCR. The DNA gave D and trimming, while V, J and clone size come from that table. The sample shows 28,000 or so clones, around 85% of them seen only once. During active infection, Seattle patients enrolled and were then monitored through disease. This CDR3 region has 16 residues. The V and J ends lost 4 bases and 6 bases, in that order; junction bases with no gene match: 8. Germline loops: CDR1 KGHDR, CDR2 SFDVKD.

The receptor comes from a woman at least 80 years old with COVID-19, enrolled during active disease. The chain has TRBV24-1 and TRBJ2-1; 10 bases align to TRBD2. The sequencing input was peripheral blood. The CDR3 bases are TGTGCCACCAGTGAGAGTAGCGGGGGGCGGAGCAATGAGCAGTTCTTC. Its translation: CATSESSGGRSNEQFF.